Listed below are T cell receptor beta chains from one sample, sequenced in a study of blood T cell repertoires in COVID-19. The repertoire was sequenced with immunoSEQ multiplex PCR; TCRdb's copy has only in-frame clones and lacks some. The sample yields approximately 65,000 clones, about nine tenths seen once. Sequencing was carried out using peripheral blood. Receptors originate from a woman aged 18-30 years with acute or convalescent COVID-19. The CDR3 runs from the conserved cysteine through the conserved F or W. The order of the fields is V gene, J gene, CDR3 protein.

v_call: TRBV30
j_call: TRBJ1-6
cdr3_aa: CAWSEGQVLSPLHF

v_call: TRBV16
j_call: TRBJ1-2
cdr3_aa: CASSLSRDRVRYGYTF

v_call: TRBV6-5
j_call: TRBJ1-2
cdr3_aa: CASSYSPLTRGGYTF

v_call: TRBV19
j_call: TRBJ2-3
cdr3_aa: CASSIQGSADTQYF

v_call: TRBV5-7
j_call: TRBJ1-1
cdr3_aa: CASSLSSTQGMGTEAFF

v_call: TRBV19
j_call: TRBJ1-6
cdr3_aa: CASRTGTGTFSSPLHF

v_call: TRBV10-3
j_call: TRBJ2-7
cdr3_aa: CAISGGTGGEQYF

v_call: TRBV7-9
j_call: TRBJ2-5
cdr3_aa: CASSLSSETQYF

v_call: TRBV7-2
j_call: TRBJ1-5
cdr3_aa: CASSLSGISNQPQHF

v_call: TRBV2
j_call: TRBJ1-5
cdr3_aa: CASSAEGLSSNQPQHF

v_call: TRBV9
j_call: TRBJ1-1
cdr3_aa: CASSAGRGTEAFF

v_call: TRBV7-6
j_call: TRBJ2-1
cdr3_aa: CASSLGTSASTYNEQFF

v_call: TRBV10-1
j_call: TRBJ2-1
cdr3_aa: CASSGGGDPPNEQFF

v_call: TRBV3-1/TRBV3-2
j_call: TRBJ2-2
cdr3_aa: CASSQDVAGVRTGELFF

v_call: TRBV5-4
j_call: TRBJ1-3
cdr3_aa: CASSLPAGVGNTIYF

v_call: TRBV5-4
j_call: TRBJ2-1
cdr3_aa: CASSSMTSGNTEQFF

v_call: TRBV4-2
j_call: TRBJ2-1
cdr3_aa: CASSPTSHTINEQFF

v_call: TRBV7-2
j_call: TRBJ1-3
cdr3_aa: CASSADDRSGNTIYF

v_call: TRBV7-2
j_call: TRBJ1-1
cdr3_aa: CASSLNKNTEAFF

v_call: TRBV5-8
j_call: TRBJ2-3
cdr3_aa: CASSSGQVRDTQYF

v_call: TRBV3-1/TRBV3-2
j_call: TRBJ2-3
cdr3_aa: CASSLGTGWADTQYF

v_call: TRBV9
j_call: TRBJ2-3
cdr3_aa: CASSPLTVHTDTQYF

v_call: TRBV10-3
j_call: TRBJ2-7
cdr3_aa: CAIKETGGYEQYF

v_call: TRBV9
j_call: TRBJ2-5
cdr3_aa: CASSVGLAGEETQYF

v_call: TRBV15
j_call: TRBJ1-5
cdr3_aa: CATRDRVLGNSNQPQHF

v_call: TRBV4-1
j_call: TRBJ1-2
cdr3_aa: CASSQVLDRVGGYTF

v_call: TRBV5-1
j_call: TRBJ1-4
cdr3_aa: CASSLDRTAPYEKLFF

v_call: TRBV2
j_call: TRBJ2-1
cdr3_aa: CASRARSGTNNEQFF

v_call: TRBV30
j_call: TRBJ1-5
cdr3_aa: CAWSGRTGENQPQHF

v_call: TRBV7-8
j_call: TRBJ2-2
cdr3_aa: CASSLVPPRMTTPRADTGELFF

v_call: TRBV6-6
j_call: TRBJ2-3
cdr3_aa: CASSSPGLAGTDTQYF

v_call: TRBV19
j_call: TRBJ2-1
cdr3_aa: CATKLAGANNEQFF

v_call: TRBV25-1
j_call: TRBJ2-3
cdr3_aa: CASSEWDRAEADTQYF

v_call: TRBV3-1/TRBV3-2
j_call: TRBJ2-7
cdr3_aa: CASSQSDYEQYF

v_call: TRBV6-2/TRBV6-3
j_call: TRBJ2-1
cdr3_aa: CASSFPTGGAYNEQFF

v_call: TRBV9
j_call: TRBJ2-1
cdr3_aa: CASSPRIISGQGALNEQFF

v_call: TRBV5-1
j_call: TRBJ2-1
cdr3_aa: CASSLETGGNNRKQFF

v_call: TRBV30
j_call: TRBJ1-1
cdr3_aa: CAWSVRDRFPSTEAFF

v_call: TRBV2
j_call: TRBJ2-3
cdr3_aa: CASSDWQYTDTQYF

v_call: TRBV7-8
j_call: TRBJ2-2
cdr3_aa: CASGRSGTSNTGELFF

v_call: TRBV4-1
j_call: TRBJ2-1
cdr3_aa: CASSLGQGQNEQFF

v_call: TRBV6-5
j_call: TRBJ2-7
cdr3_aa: CASRENTGTYEQYF

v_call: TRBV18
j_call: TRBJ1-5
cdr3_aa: CASSPLATGSNQPQHF

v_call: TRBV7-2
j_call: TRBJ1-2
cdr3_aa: CASSFDRDYGYTF

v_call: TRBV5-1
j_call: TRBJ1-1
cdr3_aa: CASSAGTLSSNTEAFF

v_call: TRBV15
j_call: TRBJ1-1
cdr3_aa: CATSRALDRATEAFF

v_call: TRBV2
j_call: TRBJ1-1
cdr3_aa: CASREDRSTEAFF

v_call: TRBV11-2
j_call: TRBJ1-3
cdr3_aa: CASSAQSPGTGNTIYF

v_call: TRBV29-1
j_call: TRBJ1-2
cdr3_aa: CSVRDRDPYGYTF

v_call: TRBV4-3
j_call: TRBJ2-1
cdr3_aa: CASSQDVGGHNEQFF

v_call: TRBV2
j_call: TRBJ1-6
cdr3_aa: CASGQGIDNSPLHF

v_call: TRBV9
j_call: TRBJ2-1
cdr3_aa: CASSVAGGVGEQFF